This TCR beta chain was obtained from a study of blood T cell repertoires in COVID-19. Clones were read by immunoSEQ multiplex PCR, and TCRdb kept only the in-frame ones, dropping some. The sample shows some 260,000 clones, more than 75% of them seen only once. The TCR comes from a woman in her forties who had recovered from COVID-19. The sample comprised peripheral blood.

In DNA, the CDR3 is TGTGCCAGCAGCAAAAGGTGCGACAGGAGCAGTCCCCAGCATTTT. This encodes CASSKRCDRSSPQHF. The chain links TRBV21-1 to TRBJ1-5; the D call TRBD1 from the table was never checked on the DNA. TRBV21-1 is termed a pseudogene. The CDR3 is made up of 15 amino acids.